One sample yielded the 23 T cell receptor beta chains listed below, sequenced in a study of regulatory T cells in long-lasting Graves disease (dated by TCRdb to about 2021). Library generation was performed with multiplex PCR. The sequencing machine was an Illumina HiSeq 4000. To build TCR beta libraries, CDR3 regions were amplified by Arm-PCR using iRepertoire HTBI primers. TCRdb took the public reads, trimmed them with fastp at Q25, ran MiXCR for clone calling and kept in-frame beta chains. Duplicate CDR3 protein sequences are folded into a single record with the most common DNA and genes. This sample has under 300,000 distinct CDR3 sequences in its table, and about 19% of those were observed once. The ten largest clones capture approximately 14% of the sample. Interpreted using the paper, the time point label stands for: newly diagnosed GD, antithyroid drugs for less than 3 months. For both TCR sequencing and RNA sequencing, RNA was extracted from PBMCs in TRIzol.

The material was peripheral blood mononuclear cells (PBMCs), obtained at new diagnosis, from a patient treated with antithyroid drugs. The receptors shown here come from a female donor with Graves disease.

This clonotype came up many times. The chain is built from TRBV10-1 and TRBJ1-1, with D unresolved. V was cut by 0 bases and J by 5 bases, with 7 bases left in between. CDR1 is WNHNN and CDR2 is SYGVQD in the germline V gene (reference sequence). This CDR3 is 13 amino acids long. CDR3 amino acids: CASSESGGTEAFF. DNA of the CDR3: TGCGCCAGCAGTGAGTCGGGTGGGACTGAAGCTTTCTTT.

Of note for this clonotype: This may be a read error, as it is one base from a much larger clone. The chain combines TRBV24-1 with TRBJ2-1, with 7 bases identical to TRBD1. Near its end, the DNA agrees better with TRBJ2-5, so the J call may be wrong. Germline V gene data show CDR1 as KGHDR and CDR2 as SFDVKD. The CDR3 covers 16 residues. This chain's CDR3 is CATSDPGQEAQETQYF. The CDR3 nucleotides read TGTGCCACCAGTGACCCCGGACAGGAGGCCCAAGAGACCCAGTACTTC.

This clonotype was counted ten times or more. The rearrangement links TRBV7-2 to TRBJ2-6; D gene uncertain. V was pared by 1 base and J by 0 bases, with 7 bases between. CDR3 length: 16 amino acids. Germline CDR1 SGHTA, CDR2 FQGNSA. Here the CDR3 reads CASSLVRRSGANVLTF. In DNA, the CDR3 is TGTGCCAGCAGCTTAGTTCGGCGCTCTGGGGCCAACGTCCTGACTTTC.

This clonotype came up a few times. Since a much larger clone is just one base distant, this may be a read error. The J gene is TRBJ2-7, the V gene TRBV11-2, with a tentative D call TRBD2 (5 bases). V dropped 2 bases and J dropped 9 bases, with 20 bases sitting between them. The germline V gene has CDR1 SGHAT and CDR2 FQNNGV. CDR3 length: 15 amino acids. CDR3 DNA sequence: TGTGCCAGCAGCTTATTAGCTAGCATGAACAACGGGCAGTACTTC. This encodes CASSLLASMNNGQYF.

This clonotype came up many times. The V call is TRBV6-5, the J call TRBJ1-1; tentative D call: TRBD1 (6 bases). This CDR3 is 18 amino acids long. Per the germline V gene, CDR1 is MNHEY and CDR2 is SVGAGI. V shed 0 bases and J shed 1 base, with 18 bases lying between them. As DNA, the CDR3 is TGTGCCAGCAGTTACTCGTTCGGGCGGGGGGCGAAGAACACTGAAGCTTTCTTT. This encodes CASSYSFGRGAKNTEAFF.

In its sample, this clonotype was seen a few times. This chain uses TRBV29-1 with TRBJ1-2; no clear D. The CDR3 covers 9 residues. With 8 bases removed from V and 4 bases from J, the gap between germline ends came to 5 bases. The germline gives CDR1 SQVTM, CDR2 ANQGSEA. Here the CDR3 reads CSSVYGYTF. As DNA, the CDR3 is TGCAGCTCTGTCTATGGCTACACCTTC.

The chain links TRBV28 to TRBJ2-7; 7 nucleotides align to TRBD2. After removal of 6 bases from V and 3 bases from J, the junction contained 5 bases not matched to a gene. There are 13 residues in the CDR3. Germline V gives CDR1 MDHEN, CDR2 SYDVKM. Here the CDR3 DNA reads TGTGCCAGCAGGAGGCTAGCGGACTACGAGCAGTACTTC. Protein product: CASRRLADYEQYF.

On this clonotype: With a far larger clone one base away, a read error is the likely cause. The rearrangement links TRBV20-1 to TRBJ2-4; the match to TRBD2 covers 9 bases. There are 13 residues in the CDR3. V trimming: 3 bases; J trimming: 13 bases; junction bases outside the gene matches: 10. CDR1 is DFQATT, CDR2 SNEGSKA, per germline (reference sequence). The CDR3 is CSASGGGGDSQYF. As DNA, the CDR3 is TGCAGTGCTAGTGGCGGGGGGGGCGACTCGCAGTACTTC.

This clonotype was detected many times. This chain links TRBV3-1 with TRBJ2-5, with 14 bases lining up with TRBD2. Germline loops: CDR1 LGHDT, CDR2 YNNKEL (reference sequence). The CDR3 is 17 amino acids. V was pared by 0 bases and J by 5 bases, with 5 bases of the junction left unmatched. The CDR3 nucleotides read TGTGCCAGCAGCCAAGATCGACTAGCGGGGGGGCGGGAGACCCAGTACTTC. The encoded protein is CASSQDRLAGGRETQYF.

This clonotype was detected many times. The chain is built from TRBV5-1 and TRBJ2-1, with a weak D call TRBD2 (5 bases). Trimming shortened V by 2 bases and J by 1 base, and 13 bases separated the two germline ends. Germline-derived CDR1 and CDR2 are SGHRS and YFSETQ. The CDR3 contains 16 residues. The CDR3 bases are TGCGCCAGCAGCTTTTTAACGGGAATGTCCTACAATGAGCAGTTCTTC. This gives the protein CASSFLTGMSYNEQFF.

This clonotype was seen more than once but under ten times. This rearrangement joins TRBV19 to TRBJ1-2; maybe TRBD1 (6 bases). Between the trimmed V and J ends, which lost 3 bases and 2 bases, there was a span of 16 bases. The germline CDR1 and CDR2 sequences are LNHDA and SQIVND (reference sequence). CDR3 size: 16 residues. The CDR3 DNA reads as TGTGCCAGTAGTATCCAAACAGGGTGGGCGAACTATGGCTACACCTTC. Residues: CASSIQTGWANYGYTF.

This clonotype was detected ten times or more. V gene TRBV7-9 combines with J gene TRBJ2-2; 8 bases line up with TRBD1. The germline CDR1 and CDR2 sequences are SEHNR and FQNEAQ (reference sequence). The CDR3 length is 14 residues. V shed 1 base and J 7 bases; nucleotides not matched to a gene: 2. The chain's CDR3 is CASSLGGQGGELFF. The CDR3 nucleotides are TGTGCCAGCAGCTTAGGAGGACAGGGCGGGGAGCTGTTTTTT.

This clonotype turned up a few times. CDR3 region: CASSEVETGELFF. CDR3 sequence (DNA): TGCGCCAGCAGTGAAGTTGAGACCGGGGAGCTGTTTTTT. The chain recombines TRBV10-1 with TRBJ2-2; D call uncertain. V gave up 3 bases and J gave up 5 bases, with 7 bases separating them. The V gene's germline CDR1 is WNHNN and CDR2 SYGVQD (reference sequence). The CDR3 is 13 residues long.

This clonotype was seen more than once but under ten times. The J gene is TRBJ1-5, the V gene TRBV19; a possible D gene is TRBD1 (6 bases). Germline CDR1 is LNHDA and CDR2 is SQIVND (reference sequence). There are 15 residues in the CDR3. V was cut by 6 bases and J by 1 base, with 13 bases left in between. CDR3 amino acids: CASSTGKRSNQPQHF. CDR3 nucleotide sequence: TGTGCCAGTAGCACAGGGAAGAGGAGCAATCAGCCCCAGCATTTT.

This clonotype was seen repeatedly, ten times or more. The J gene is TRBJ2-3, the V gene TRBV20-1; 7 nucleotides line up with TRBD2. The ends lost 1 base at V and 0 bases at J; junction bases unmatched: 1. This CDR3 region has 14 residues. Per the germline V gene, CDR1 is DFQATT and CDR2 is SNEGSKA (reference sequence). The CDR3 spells CSARGGGSTDTQYF. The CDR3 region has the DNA TGCAGTGCTAGAGGCGGGGGAAGCACAGATACGCAGTATTTT.

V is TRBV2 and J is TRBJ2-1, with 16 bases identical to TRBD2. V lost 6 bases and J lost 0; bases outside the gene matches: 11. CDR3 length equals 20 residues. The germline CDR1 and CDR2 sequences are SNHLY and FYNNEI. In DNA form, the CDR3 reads TGTGCCAGCAGCTCGCCGGGACTAGCGGGGGGGAGTAGCTCCTACAATGAGCAGTTCTTC. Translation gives CASSSPGLAGGSSSYNEQFF.

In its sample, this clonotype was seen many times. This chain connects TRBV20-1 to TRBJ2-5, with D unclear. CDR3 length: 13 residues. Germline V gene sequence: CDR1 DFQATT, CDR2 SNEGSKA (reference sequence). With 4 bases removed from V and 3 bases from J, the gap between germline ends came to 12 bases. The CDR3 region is CSATSSREETQYF. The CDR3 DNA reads TGCAGTGCTACGTCAAGTAGGGAAGAGACCCAGTACTTC.

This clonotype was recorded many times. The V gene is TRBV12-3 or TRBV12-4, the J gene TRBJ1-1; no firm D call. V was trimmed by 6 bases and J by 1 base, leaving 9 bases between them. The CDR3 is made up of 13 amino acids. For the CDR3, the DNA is TGTGCCAGCAGCACGCAGCAGAACACTGAAGCTTTCTTT. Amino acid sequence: CASSTQQNTEAFF.

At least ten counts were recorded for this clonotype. The CDR3 nucleotides read TGTGCCAGCAGTTCTGGGCTGGAGGCAGACTACACAGATACGCAGTATTTT. This codes for CASSSGLEADYTDTQYF. V gene TRBV6-5 combines with J gene TRBJ2-3, with D possibly being TRBD2 (5 bases). Germline V gene lookup returns CDR1 MNHEY and CDR2 SVGAGI. The V end lost 4 bases, the J end lost 2 bases, and 19 bases lay between the germline ends. This CDR3 has 17 residues.

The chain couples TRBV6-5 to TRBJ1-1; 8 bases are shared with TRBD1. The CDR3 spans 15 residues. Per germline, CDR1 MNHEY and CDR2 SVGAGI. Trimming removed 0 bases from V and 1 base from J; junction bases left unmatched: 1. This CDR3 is CASSYSTGANTEAFF. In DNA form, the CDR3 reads TGTGCCAGCAGTTACTCGACAGGGGCGAACACTGAAGCTTTCTTT.

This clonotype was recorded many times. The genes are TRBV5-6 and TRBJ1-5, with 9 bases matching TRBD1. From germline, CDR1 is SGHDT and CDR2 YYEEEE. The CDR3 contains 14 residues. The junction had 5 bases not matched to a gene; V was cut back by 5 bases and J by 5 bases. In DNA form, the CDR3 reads TGTGCCAGCAGTTCCGGGACAGGGTATCAGCCCCAGCATTTT. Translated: CASSSGTGYQPQHF.

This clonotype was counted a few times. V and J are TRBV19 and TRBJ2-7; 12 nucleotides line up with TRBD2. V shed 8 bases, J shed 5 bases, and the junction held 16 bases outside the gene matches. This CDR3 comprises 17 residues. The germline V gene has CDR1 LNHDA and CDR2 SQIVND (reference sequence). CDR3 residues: CASAPALAGGPRDEQYF. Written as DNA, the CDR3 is TGTGCCAGTGCCCCAGCGCTAGCGGGAGGGCCGAGGGACGAGCAGTACTTC.

Here the CDR3 reads CSGYRAGDEKLFF. Here the CDR3 DNA reads TGCAGTGGTTACAGGGCCGGGGATGAAAAACTGTTTTTT. The chain joins TRBV20-1 to TRBJ1-4, with D possibly matching TRBD1 (6 bases). There are 13 residues in the CDR3. Germline lookup yields CDR1 DFQATT and CDR2 SNEGSKA (reference sequence). V was pared by 7 bases and J by 6 bases, with 15 bases between.